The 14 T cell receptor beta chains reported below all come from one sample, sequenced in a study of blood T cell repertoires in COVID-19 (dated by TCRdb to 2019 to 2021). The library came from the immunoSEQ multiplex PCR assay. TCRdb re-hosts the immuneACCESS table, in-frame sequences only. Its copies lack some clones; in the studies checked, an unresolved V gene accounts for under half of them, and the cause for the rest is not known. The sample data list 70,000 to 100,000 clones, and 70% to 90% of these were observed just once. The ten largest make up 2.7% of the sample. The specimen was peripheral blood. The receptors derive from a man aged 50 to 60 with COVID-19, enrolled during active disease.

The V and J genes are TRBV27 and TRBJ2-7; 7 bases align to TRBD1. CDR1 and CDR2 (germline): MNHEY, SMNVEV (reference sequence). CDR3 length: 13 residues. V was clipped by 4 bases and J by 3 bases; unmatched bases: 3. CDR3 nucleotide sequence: TGTGCCAGCAGTTCGGGACAGAACTACGAGCAGTACTTC. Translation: CASSSGQNYEQYF.

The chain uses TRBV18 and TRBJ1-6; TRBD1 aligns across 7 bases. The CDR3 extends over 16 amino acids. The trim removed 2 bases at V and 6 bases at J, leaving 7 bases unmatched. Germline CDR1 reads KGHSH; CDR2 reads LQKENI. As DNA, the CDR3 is TGTGCCAGCTCACCAGGGACGGGACAGAGTAATTCACCCCTCCACTTT. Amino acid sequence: CASSPGTGQSNSPLHF.

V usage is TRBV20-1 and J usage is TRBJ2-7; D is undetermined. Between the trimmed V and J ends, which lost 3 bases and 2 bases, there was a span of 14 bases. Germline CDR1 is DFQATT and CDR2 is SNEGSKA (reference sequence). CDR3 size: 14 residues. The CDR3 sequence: CSASPSAKTYEQYF. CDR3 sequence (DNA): TGCAGTGCTAGTCCCAGCGCCAAAACCTACGAGCAGTACTTC.

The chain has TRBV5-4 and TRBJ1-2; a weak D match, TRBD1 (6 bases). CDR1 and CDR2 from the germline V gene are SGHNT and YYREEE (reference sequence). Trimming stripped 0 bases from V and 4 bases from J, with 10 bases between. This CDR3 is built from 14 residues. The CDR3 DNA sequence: TGTGCCAGCAGCTTGGACAGGGAGAGCTATGGCTACACCTTC. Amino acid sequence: CASSLDRESYGYTF. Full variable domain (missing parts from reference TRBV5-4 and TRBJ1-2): ETGVTQSPTHLIKTRGQQVTLRCSSQSGHNTVSWYQQALGQGPQFIFQYYREEENGRGNFPPRFSGLQFPNYSSELNVNALELDDSALYLCASSLDRESYGYTFGSGTRLTVV.

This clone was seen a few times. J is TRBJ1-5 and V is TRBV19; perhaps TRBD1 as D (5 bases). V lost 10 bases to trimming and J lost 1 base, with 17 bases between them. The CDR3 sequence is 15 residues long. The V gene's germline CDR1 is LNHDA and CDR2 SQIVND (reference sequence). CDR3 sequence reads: CATRRGVLSNQPQHF. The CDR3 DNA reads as TGTGCCACCCGTCGGGGGGTTTTAAGCAATCAGCCCCAGCATTTT.

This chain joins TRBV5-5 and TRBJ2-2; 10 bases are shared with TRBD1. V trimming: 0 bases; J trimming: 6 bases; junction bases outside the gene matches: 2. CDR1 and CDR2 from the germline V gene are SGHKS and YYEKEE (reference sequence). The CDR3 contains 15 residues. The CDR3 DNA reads TGTGCCAGCAGCTTGGGGACAGGGGGGGCCGGGGAGCTGTTTTTT. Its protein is CASSLGTGGAGELFF.

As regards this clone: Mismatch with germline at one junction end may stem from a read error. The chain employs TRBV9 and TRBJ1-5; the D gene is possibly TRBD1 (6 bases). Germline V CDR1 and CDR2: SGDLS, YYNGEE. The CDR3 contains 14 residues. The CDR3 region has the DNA TGTGCCAGCAGTGCAACAGGGACGAATCGGCCCCAGCATTTT. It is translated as CASSATGTNRPQHF.

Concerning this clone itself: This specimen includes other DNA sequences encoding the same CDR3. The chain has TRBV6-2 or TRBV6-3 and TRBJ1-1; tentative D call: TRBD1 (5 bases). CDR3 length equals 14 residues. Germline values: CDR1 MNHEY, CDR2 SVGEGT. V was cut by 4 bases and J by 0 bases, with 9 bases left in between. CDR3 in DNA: TGTGCCAGCAGTTCTGGACAAATGAACACTGAAGCTTTCTTT. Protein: CASSSGQMNTEAFF.

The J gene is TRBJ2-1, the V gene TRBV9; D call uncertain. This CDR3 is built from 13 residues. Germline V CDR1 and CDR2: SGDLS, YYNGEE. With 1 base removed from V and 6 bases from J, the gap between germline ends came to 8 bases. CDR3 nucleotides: TGTGCCAGCAGCGTACGTGGCGGCAATGAGCAGTTCTTC. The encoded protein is CASSVRGGNEQFF.

The CDR3 loop reads CASSLEQGNTIYF. DNA of the CDR3: TGCGCCAGCAGCTTGGAACAGGGAAACACCATATATTTT. The chain combines TRBV5-1 with TRBJ1-3; D unclear. V dropped 0 bases and J dropped 4 bases, with 5 bases sitting between them. CDR1 and CDR2 from the germline V gene are SGHRS and YFSETQ. CDR3 length: 13 residues.

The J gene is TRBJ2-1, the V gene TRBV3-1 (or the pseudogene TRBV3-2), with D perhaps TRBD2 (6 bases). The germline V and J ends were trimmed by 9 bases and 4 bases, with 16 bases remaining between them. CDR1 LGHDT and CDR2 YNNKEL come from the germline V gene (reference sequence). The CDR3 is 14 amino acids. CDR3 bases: TGTGCCAGTCGCGGGACGGGACTTTACAATGAGCAGTTCTTC. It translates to CASRGTGLYNEQFF.

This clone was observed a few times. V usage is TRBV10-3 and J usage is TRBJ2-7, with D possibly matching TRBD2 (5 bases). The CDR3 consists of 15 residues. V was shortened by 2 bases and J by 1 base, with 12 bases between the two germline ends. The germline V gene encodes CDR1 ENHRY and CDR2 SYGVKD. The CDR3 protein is CAISENLRVSYEQYF. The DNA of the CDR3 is TGTGCCATCAGTGAGAATCTGCGGGTGTCCTACGAGCAGTACTTC.

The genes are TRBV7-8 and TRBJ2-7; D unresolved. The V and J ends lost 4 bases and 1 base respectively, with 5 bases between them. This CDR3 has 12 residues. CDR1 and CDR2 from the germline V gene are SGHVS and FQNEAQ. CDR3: CASSSTSYEQYF. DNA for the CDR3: TGTGCCAGCAGCTCCACTTCCTACGAGCAGTACTTC.

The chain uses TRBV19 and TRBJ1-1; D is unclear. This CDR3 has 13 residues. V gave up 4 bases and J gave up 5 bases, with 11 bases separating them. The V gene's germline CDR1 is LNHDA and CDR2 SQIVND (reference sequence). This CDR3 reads CASSTYSRTEAFF. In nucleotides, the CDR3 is TGTGCCAGTAGTACGTATTCCAGGACTGAAGCTTTCTTT.